This T cell receptor beta chain appears in the sequencing data of a study of cytomegalovirus exposure and HLA in healthy donors. Across the study: According to later analysis, the same platform produced the 100 to 150 validation and under 700 first-cohort repertoires. Study outcomes and limitations: According to a subsequent analysis, TCR clusters identified in the first cohort showed a tendency to co-occur across the roughly 110 validation repertoires. Among TCR beta chains, those listed as cytomegalovirus-associated numbered 164.

The length of the CDR3 is 14 residues. CDR1 and CDR2 from the germline V gene are SNHLY and FYNNEI. V dropped 4 bases and J dropped 2; count of bases not matched to a gene: 4. As concerns this clone: No antigen is known for it. The sample contains more than one DNA sequence encoding this CDR3.

Sequenced by immunoSEQ multiplex PCR; TCRdb stores in-frame clones only, minus some. This table holds about 360,000 clones, 86% found once. The clonotype comes from a young woman in good health and CMV-seronegative. The chain recombines TRBV2 with TRBJ1-1; TRBD1 matches 7 bases. Sequencing was done on a sample of PBMCs. The CDR3 protein is CASSGQGKNTEAFF. CDR3 nucleotides: TGTGCCAGCAGTGGACAGGGAAAAAACACTGAAGCTTTCTTT.